Below, 28 T cell receptor beta chains from the same sample are listed, as sequenced in a study of blood T cell repertoires in COVID-19. Method: immunoSEQ multiplex PCR; TCRdb's copy keeps in-frame clones and lacks some. In the table there are 300,000 or so clones, around nine tenths of which are singletons. Sequenced material: PBMCs or T cells enriched from blood (not recorded which). All receptors come from a woman in her forties or fifties who had been exposed to COVID-19.

This chain links TRBV28 with TRBJ2-7; tentatively, D is TRBD1 (5 bases). Germline assignment: CDR1 MDHEN and CDR2 SYDVKM. Between the trimmed V and J ends, which lost 2 bases and 5 bases, there was a span of 19 bases. The CDR3 consists of 16 residues. The CDR3 DNA is TGTGCCAGCAGTTTAGACAGCCGGCCGACTTTGCACGAGCAGTACTTC. It is translated as CASSLDSRPTLHEQYF.

The rearrangement links TRBV18 to TRBJ1-1, with D maybe TRBD1 (6 bases). From germline, CDR1 is KGHSH and CDR2 LQKENI. V gave up 1 base and J gave up 0 bases, with 9 bases separating them. This CDR3 comprises 15 residues. The CDR3 region has the DNA TGTGCCAGCTCACCACGGCAGGGGATGAACACTGAAGCTTTCTTT. It yields the protein CASSPRQGMNTEAFF.

The chain carries TRBV4-2 and TRBJ1-1; TRBD1 agrees at 7 bases. J was trimmed by 2 bases and V by 5 bases; bases with no gene match: 8. CDR3 length: 15 residues. Germline V gene data show CDR1 as LGHNA and CDR2 as YNFKEQ. CDR3 bases: TGTGCCAGCAGCGAACCAAACAGGGGAAACACTGAAGCTTTCTTT. This translates into CASSEPNRGNTEAFF.

V is TRBV7-9 and J is TRBJ2-2; TRBD1 might be the D (6 bases). Trimming shortened V by 6 bases and J by 0 bases, and 17 bases separated the two germline ends. Per germline, CDR1 SEHNR and CDR2 FQNEAQ (reference sequence). This CDR3 has 17 residues. CDR3 loop: CASRIVTGHPNTGELFF. The CDR3 nucleotides are TGTGCCAGCAGAATAGTAACGGGACACCCGAACACCGGGGAGCTGTTTTTT. The entire variable domain, with the rest obtained from reference TRBV7-9 and TRBJ2-2, is as follows: DTGVSQNPRHKITKRGQNVTFRCDPISEHNRLYWYRQTLGQGPEFLTYFQNEAQLEKSRLLSDRFSAERPKGSFSTLEIQRTEQGDSAMYLCASRIVTGHPNTGELFFGEGSRLTVL.

J is TRBJ2-6 and V is TRBV3-1 (or the pseudogene TRBV3-2); 9 bases line up with TRBD1. Looked up from germline, CDR1 is LGHDT and CDR2 is YNNKEL (reference sequence). The J segment lost 2 bases and the V segment lost 4 bases, leaving 6 bases of the junction unmatched. The CDR3 has 17 residues. CDR3: CASSRGTGNTGANVLTF. CDR3 DNA sequence: TGTGCCAGCAGCCGAGGGACAGGGAATACTGGGGCCAACGTCCTGACTTTC.

The sample holds a few counts of this clone. V is TRBV28 and J is TRBJ1-5, with a possible D match to TRBD1 (6 bases). This CDR3 is 15 amino acids long. V lost 4 bases and J 4 bases, leaving 14 bases between the germline ends. Germline values: CDR1 MDHEN, CDR2 SYDVKM. The CDR3 loop is CASSSLGDTNQPQHF. DNA of the CDR3: TGTGCCAGCAGTTCCCTTGGGGACACAAATCAGCCCCAGCATTTT. The variable domain in full, with the rest retrieved from reference TRBV28 and TRBJ1-5, is DVKVTQSSRYLVKRTGEKVFLECVQDMDHENMFWYRQDPGLGLRLIYFSYDVKMKEKGDIPEGYSVSREKKERFSLILESASTNQTSMYLCASSSLGDTNQPQHFGDGTRLSIL.

DNA for the CDR3: TGCGCCAGCAGCCTGACAGGGAATCAGCCCCAGCATTTT. This encodes CASSLTGNQPQHF. The gene calls are TRBV5-1 and TRBJ1-5, with TRBD1 matching over 7 bases. The CDR3 spans 13 residues. The germline CDR1 and CDR2 sequences are SGHRS and YFSETQ. With 4 bases clipped from V and 4 bases from J, the junction kept 2 bases outside the gene matches.

The rearrangement joins TRBV19 to TRBJ1-5; 11 bases map to TRBD1. The CDR3 contains 17 residues. Germline trimming cut 5 bases from V and 4 bases from J; bases unmatched to any gene: 10. Germline values: CDR1 LNHDA, CDR2 SQIVND (reference sequence). The CDR3 spells CASSLLEGTGGNQPQHF. The CDR3 DNA sequence: TGTGCCAGTAGTTTACTCGAAGGGACAGGGGGGAATCAGCCCCAGCATTTT. The full variable domain, with the rest looked up from reference TRBV19 and TRBJ1-5, is DGGITQSPKYLFRKEGQNVTLSCEQNLNHDAMYWYRQDPGQGLRLIYYSQIVNDFQKGDIAEGYSVSREKKESFPLTVTSAQKNPTAFYLCASSLLEGTGGNQPQHFGDGTRLSIL.

This clone occurred once. The J gene is TRBJ2-5, the V gene TRBV4-1; D possibly corresponds to TRBD2 (6 bases). CDR1 is MGHRA, CDR2 YSYEKL, per germline. V was shortened by 2 bases and J by 5 bases, with 18 bases between the two germline ends. This CDR3 has 16 residues. The CDR3 DNA sequence: TGCGCCAGCAGCCAACGCATGGGGACTGGTGTGGAGACCCAGTACTTC. It translates to CASSQRMGTGVETQYF.

The V and J genes are TRBV6-5 and TRBJ1-4; TRBD1 matches 7 bases. Germline assignment: CDR1 MNHEY and CDR2 SVGAGI. V dropped 6 bases and J dropped 7; count of bases not matched to a gene: 11. The CDR3 contains 15 residues. The DNA of the CDR3 is TGTGCCAGCAGACCTTACAGGGGTATAAGTGAAAAACTGTTTTTT. It is translated as CASRPYRGISEKLFF.

This sequence joins TRBV29-1 and TRBJ2-7, with 7 bases identical to TRBD1. The trim removed 3 bases at V and 5 bases at J, leaving 4 bases unmatched. The CDR3 consists of 12 residues. CDR1 and CDR2 from the germline V gene are SQVTM and ANQGSEA. The CDR3 coding sequence is TGCAGCGTTGAGACAGGGTGGGACGAGCAGTACTTC. Translated, it gives CSVETGWDEQYF.

CDR3 in DNA: TGTGCCATCAGCACTGGGGTGACTAGCGGTGTCCAAGAGACCCAGTACTTC. It specifies CAISTGVTSGVQETQYF. The V call is TRBV10-3, the J call TRBJ2-5, with TRBD2 identical over 9 bases. This CDR3 has 17 residues. V lost 6 bases, J lost 1 base, and 12 bases stayed unmatched. Per the germline V gene, CDR1 is ENHRY and CDR2 is SYGVKD.

The V gene is TRBV3-1 (or the pseudogene TRBV3-2), the J gene TRBJ2-7; tentatively, D is TRBD2 (6 bases). Germline lookup yields CDR1 LGHDT and CDR2 YNNKEL (reference sequence). The CDR3 consists of 16 residues. Trimming removed 2 bases at V and 2 bases at J, with 16 bases between. The CDR3, as DNA: TGTGCCAGCAGCCAAACCGGCGGGGTTCGCCCCTACGAGCAGTACTTC. Residues: CASSQTGGVRPYEQYF.

The rearrangement uses TRBV28 and TRBJ1-1, with D maybe TRBD1 (5 bases). Germline-derived CDR1 and CDR2 are MDHEN and SYDVKM. The ends were cut back, 3 bases at V and 5 bases at J, with 10 bases in the middle. The CDR3 totals 13 residues. CDR3 in amino acids: CASSLSGLTEAFF. The CDR3 coding sequence is TGTGCCAGCAGTTTGTCAGGGTTGACTGAAGCTTTCTTT.

This clone was recorded only once. V usage is TRBV5-8 and J usage is TRBJ1-2, with 7 bases identical to TRBD1. J lost 3 bases, V lost 4 bases, and 6 bases had no gene match. The CDR3 contains 14 residues. Germline V gives CDR1 SGHTS, CDR2 YDEGEE. The CDR3 loop reads CASSPGTADYGYTF. The CDR3 nucleotides are TGTGCCAGCAGCCCCGGGACAGCCGACTATGGCTACACCTTC. Combining the CDR3 with reference TRBV5-8 and TRBJ1-2 gives the whole variable domain EAGVTQSPTHLIKTRGQQATLRCSPISGHTSVYWYQQALGLGLQFLLWYDEGEERNRGNFPPRFSGRQFPNYSSELNVNALELEDSALYLCASSPGTADYGYTFGSGTRLTVV.

This clone appeared a single time. This rearrangement joins TRBV29-1 to TRBJ1-1; D is possibly TRBD1 (6 bases). Germline CDR1 SQVTM, CDR2 ANQGSEA. The length of the CDR3 is 13 residues. Trimming took off 3 bases at V and 4 bases at J, with 12 bases between the two ends. The CDR3 DNA follows: TGCAGCGTTGAGAACAGGGCTACCACTGAAGCTTTCTTT. This sequence encodes CSVENRATTEAFF.

The chain carries TRBV5-1 and TRBJ2-5, with 8 bases fitting TRBD2. CDR3 length equals 14 residues. Germline CDR1 and CDR2: SGHRS and YFSETQ. V was clipped by 2 bases and J by 5 bases; unmatched bases: 5. CDR3 sequence: CASSLWSGGETQYF. Written as DNA, the CDR3 is TGCGCCAGCAGCTTATGGTCGGGGGGGGAGACCCAGTACTTC.

The chain uses TRBV6-5 and TRBJ1-5, with TRBD1 identical over 10 bases. Germline lookup yields CDR1 MNHEY and CDR2 SVGAGI. V shed 6 bases, J shed 5 bases, and the junction held 4 bases outside the gene matches. The length of the CDR3 is 14 residues. The CDR3, as DNA: TGTGCCAGCAGCCGAGGGACAGGGGATCAGCCCCAGCATTTT. It codes for CASSRGTGDQPQHF.

V is TRBV28 and J is TRBJ2-7; 8 bases align to TRBD1. The V gene end was trimmed by 5 bases and the J gene end by 4 bases; junction bases not matched to a gene: 13. Germline V gene lookup returns CDR1 MDHEN and CDR2 SYDVKM. This CDR3 is 16 amino acids long. The CDR3 is CASSPPGQGNSYEQYF. The CDR3, as DNA: TGTGCCAGCAGTCCCCCCGGACAGGGTAATAGTTACGAGCAGTACTTC.

The V gene is TRBV5-1, the J gene TRBJ2-3, with D possibly being TRBD1 (6 bases). CDR1 and CDR2 (germline): SGHRS, YFSETQ. This CDR3 has 14 residues. The V end was cut by 4 bases, the J end by 3 bases, with 12 bases between. DNA of the CDR3: TGCGCCAGCAGCCCGGGACACCGGACAGATACGCAGTATTTT. This codes for CASSPGHRTDTQYF.

The chain has TRBV7-9 and TRBJ2-5; possibly TRBD1 for D (5 bases). Germline V gene data show CDR1 as SEHNR and CDR2 as FQNEAQ (reference sequence). This CDR3 is built from 15 residues. V lost 4 bases, J lost 5 bases, and 17 bases lay in between. CDR3 sequence reads: CASSSLWQGPETQYF. As DNA, the CDR3 is TGTGCCAGCAGCTCTCTTTGGCAGGGTCCGGAGACCCAGTACTTC.

Concerning this clone itself: Relative to the germline gene, one junction end is altered; a read error may explain this. The genes are TRBV5-1 and TRBJ1-1; 9 bases are shared with TRBD1. CDR3 length equals 12 residues. The germline V gene has CDR1 SGHRS and CDR2 YFSETQ. The CDR3 is CASSLEGQGFVF. In DNA form, the CDR3 reads TGCGCCAGCAGCTTGGAGGGACAGGGTTTTGTCTTT.

V usage is TRBV28 and J usage is TRBJ1-2; D is possibly TRBD1 (5 bases). The germline V gene has CDR1 MDHEN and CDR2 SYDVKM. The CDR3 has 12 residues. V lost 5 bases and J lost 4, with 8 bases in between. CDR3 in amino acids: CASSGAVYGYTF. CDR3 bases: TGTGCCAGCAGTGGGGCGGTCTATGGCTACACCTTC.

V gene TRBV7-2 combines with J gene TRBJ2-2; the D gene is possibly TRBD1 (5 bases). Between the trimmed V and J ends, which lost 1 base and 8 bases, there was a span of 11 bases. Germline V CDR1 and CDR2: SGHTA, FQGNSA. The CDR3 sequence is 14 residues long. CDR3 nucleotides: TGTGCCAGCAGCTTAGTCGATGGGGCAGGGGAGCTGTTTTTT. It is translated as CASSLVDGAGELFF.

V is TRBV6-5 and J is TRBJ1-2; 8 bases agree with TRBD1. V lost 0 bases to trimming and J lost 7 bases; unmatched junction nucleotides: 4. The V gene's germline CDR1 is MNHEY and CDR2 SVGAGI. The CDR3 is made up of 14 amino acids. DNA for the CDR3: TGTGCCAGCAGTTACTCGTCCAGGGGGCTTGGCTACACCTTC. It translates to CASSYSSRGLGYTF.

The chain recombines TRBV4-2 with TRBJ2-5; 10 bases are shared with TRBD2. The CDR3 extends over 16 amino acids. V trimming: 3 bases; J trimming: 5 bases; junction bases outside the gene matches: 9. Germline assignment: CDR1 LGHNA and CDR2 YNFKEQ. CDR3 sequence reads: CASSQGERGGSETQYF. CDR3 DNA: TGTGCCAGCAGCCAGGGGGAGCGGGGGGGTAGTGAGACCCAGTACTTC.

The genes are TRBV24-1 and TRBJ2-5; 7 bases fit TRBD1. CDR1 is KGHDR, CDR2 SFDVKD, per germline. V dropped 1 base and J dropped 4; count of bases not matched to a gene: 8. The CDR3 length is 16 residues. The CDR3 region is CATSDLRQGVGETQYF. For the CDR3, the DNA is TGTGCCACCAGTGATTTAAGGCAGGGGGTTGGAGAGACCCAGTACTTC.

The chain uses TRBV3-1 (or the pseudogene TRBV3-2) and TRBJ2-7, with D unclear. CDR1 is LGHDT and CDR2 is YNNKEL in the germline V gene (reference sequence). The CDR3 consists of 15 residues. V lost 0 bases to trimming and J lost 6 bases, with 15 bases between them. Here the CDR3 reads CASSQEGFRSGEQYF. Here the CDR3 DNA reads TGTGCCAGCAGCCAAGAGGGTTTTCGTTCGGGCGAGCAGTACTTC.